The present T cell receptor beta chain was sequenced within a study of T cells in Graves' hyperthyroidism and ophthalmopathy. What was amplified from RNA transcripts were TCR beta CDR3 regions. Carried out on the TCR CDR3, a first-round RT-PCR used the HTBI primer set. TCRdb used MiXCR to reprocess the multiplex PCR reads, holding one entry per CDR3 protein. The sample has about 480,000 distinct CDR3 sequences; around 22% are singletons. The study included ophthalmopathy patients with Clinical Activity Score at least 3, NOSPECS grade at least 4 and duration under 3 months. Uncontrolled infection, other autoimmune disease, pregnancy and lactation each barred patients from inclusion. Each diagnosis drew on symptoms, thyroxine, TRAb, thyroid ultrasound and orbital computed tomography findings. PBMCs were collected from an approximately 10 ml volume of fresh peripheral blood. In germline, CDR1 is SGDLS, CDR2 YYNGEE. The CDR3 extends over 12 amino acids.

The table lists this clonotype with many counts. The junction differs from germline at one of its ends, possibly a read error. J is TRBJ1-2 and V is TRBV9; no reliable D call. The receptor was isolated from a young woman with Graves' ophthalmopathy. The specimen sequenced was blood. In DNA, the CDR3 is TGTGCCAGCAGCGCTCAGAGCTATGGCTACGCCTTC. Its translation: CASSAQSYGYAF.